Listed below are T cell receptor beta chains from one sample, sequenced in a study of shared clonotypes between healthy human individuals. Generated by immunoSEQ multiplex PCR, the TCRdb table keeps only in-frame clones and is missing some. The data contain roughly 640,000 clones, around 97% of them seen just once; the ten biggest clones take up roughly 0.055%. Sequences were obtained from naive CD4+ T cells sorted from blood. These receptors all stem from a woman in her twenties or thirties in good health. CDR3s include the opening cysteine and the closing phenylalanine or tryptophan. The D gene is left open where the match is weak. Not every row has a clone size; where given, it reads once, few, many or a size class.

CDR3 protein: CASSFTAGSQPQHF
CDR3 DNA: TGTGCCAGCAGTTTCACGGCAGGGAGTCAGCCCCAGCATTTT
D gene: NA
V gene: TRBV28
clone size: NA
J gene: TRBJ1-5

CDR3 protein: CASSVPQGFRGYEQYF
CDR3 DNA: TGTGCCAGCAGCGTCCCACAGGGGTTCAGGGGGTATGAGCAGTACTTC
D gene: TRBD1
V gene: TRBV27
clone size: NA
J gene: TRBJ2-7

CDR3 protein: CASRPRGSGNTIYF
CDR3 DNA: TGTGCCAGCAGACCCCGGGGCTCTGGAAACACCATATATTTT
D gene: NA
V gene: TRBV6-1
clone size: once
J gene: TRBJ1-3

CDR3 protein: CASSFSQVVYGYTF
CDR3 DNA: TGTGCCAGCAGTTTCTCGCAGGTGGTCTATGGCTACACCTTC
D gene: NA
V gene: TRBV28
clone size: NA
J gene: TRBJ1-2

CDR3 protein: CASSLVSGGVTEAFF
CDR3 DNA: TGCGCCAGCAGCTTGGTTAGTGGAGGGGTCACTGAAGCTTTCTTT
D gene: NA
V gene: TRBV5-1
clone size: NA
J gene: TRBJ1-1

CDR3 protein: CASSIRTENTEAFF
CDR3 DNA: TGTGCCAGCAGCATTCGGACTGAGAACACTGAAGCTTTCTTT
D gene: NA
V gene: TRBV6-5
clone size: NA
J gene: TRBJ1-1

CDR3 protein: CASSLAVGGYEQYF
CDR3 DNA: TGCGCCAGCAGCTTGGCCGTTGGGGGTTACGAGCAGTACTTC
D gene: NA
V gene: TRBV5-1
clone size: NA
J gene: TRBJ2-7

CDR3 protein: CASSSTSGSWYEQYF
CDR3 DNA: TGTGCCAGCAGCTCGACTAGCGGGAGTTGGTACGAGCAGTACTTC
D gene: TRBD2
V gene: TRBV4-2
clone size: NA
J gene: TRBJ2-7

CDR3 protein: CASSVGLAGFETQYF
CDR3 DNA: TGTGCCAGCAGCGTGGGACTAGCGGGATTCGAGACCCAGTACTTC
D gene: TRBD2
V gene: TRBV9
clone size: NA
J gene: TRBJ2-5

CDR3 protein: CASSLVGSRGDNEQFF
CDR3 DNA: TGTGCCAGCAGCTTAGTGGGTTCTAGGGGCGACAATGAGCAGTTCTTC
D gene: NA
V gene: TRBV7-2
clone size: NA
J gene: TRBJ2-1

CDR3 protein: CASSSHGTGGKTGELFF
CDR3 DNA: TGTGCCAGCAGCTCGCACGGGACAGGGGGCAAGACCGGGGAGCTGTTTTTT
D gene: TRBD1
V gene: TRBV7-9
clone size: NA
J gene: TRBJ2-2

CDR3 protein: CATSAGLNSYEQYF
CDR3 DNA: TGTGCCACCTCAGCGGGTCTTAATTCCTACGAGCAGTACTTC
D gene: NA
V gene: TRBV5-4
clone size: NA
J gene: TRBJ2-7

CDR3 protein: CASSEGPLTDTQYF
CDR3 DNA: TGTGCCAGCAGTGAGGGGCCGCTCACAGATACGCAGTATTTT
D gene: NA
V gene: TRBV6-1
clone size: NA
J gene: TRBJ2-3

CDR3 protein: CASSIGRTTNEKLFF
CDR3 DNA: TGCGCCAGCTCCATCGGACGGACAACTAATGAAAAACTGTTTTTT
D gene: NA
V gene: TRBV5-1
clone size: NA
J gene: TRBJ1-4

CDR3 protein: CASSIGNTGELFF
CDR3 DNA: TGTGCCAGTAGTATCGGAAACACCGGGGAGCTGTTTTTT
D gene: NA
V gene: TRBV19
clone size: NA
J gene: TRBJ2-2

CDR3 protein: CASSALGGRATSYNEQFF
CDR3 DNA: TGTGCCAGCAGTGCCCTCGGCGGGAGGGCCACGTCCTACAATGAGCAGTTCTTC
D gene: TRBD2
V gene: TRBV25-1
clone size: NA
J gene: TRBJ2-1

CDR3 protein: CSVALAETQYF
CDR3 DNA: TGCAGCGTCGCGCTAGCGGAGACCCAGTACTTC
D gene: NA
V gene: TRBV29-1
clone size: NA
J gene: TRBJ2-5

CDR3 protein: CASSLGSTGANVLTF
CDR3 DNA: TGTGCCAGCAGCCTCGGTTCTACGGGGGCCAACGTCCTGACTTTC
D gene: NA
V gene: TRBV5-8
clone size: NA
J gene: TRBJ2-6

CDR3 protein: CASSTGATDTQYF
CDR3 DNA: TGCGCCAGCAGCACGGGAGCCACAGATACGCAGTATTTT
D gene: NA
V gene: TRBV5-1
clone size: NA
J gene: TRBJ2-3

CDR3 protein: CASSLAMNTEAFF
CDR3 DNA: TGTGCCAGCAGCTTAGCCATGAACACTGAAGCTTTCTTT
D gene: NA
V gene: TRBV11-3
clone size: NA
J gene: TRBJ1-1

CDR3 protein: CASSPQGSSGNTIYF
CDR3 DNA: TGTGCCAGCAGCCCCCAGGGGAGCTCTGGAAACACCATATATTTT
D gene: NA
V gene: TRBV4-2
clone size: once
J gene: TRBJ1-3

CDR3 protein: CASSQPQGGITEAFF
CDR3 DNA: TGCGCCAGCAGCCAACCCCAGGGGGGTATTACTGAAGCTTTCTTT
D gene: TRBD1
V gene: TRBV4-1
clone size: once
J gene: TRBJ1-1

CDR3 protein: CASLAASTDTQYF
CDR3 DNA: TGTGCCAGCTTGGCGGCCAGCACAGATACGCAGTATTTT
D gene: NA
V gene: TRBV2
clone size: NA
J gene: TRBJ2-3

CDR3 protein: CASSLSGLPNEKLFF
CDR3 DNA: TGCGCCAGCAGCTTGTCAGGTTTACCTAATGAAAAACTGTTTTTT
D gene: NA
V gene: TRBV5-1
clone size: NA
J gene: TRBJ1-4

CDR3 protein: CAISGTSQEQYF
CDR3 DNA: TGTGCCATCAGTGGGACTAGCCAGGAGCAGTACTTC
D gene: TRBD2
V gene: TRBV10-3
clone size: NA
J gene: TRBJ2-7

CDR3 protein: CASSKRTGGNTEAFF
CDR3 DNA: TGCGCCAGCAGCAAGAGGACAGGTGGTAACACTGAAGCTTTCTTT
D gene: TRBD1
V gene: TRBV5-1
clone size: NA
J gene: TRBJ1-1

CDR3 protein: CSALRAGYEKLFF
CDR3 DNA: TGCAGCGCCCTCAGGGCAGGGTATGAAAAACTGTTTTTT
D gene: NA
V gene: TRBV29-1
clone size: NA
J gene: TRBJ1-4

CDR3 protein: CASSVTGTGDEKLFF
CDR3 DNA: TGTGCCAGCAGCGTTACCGGGACAGGGGATGAAAAACTGTTTTTT
D gene: TRBD1
V gene: TRBV9
clone size: NA
J gene: TRBJ1-4

CDR3 protein: CASSLMDRGTDTEAFF
CDR3 DNA: TGTGCCAGCAGCTTAATGGACCGTGGTACGGACACTGAAGCTTTCTTT
D gene: NA
V gene: TRBV7-8
clone size: NA
J gene: TRBJ1-1